This T cell receptor (beta chain) comes out of a study of shared clonotypes between healthy human individuals. Selected positively for CCR7 and CD45RO-negative, naive CD8 cells excluded terminally differentiated effector memory CD45RA+ cells. Donation came from healthy HIV-negative adults that had no recent acute infections or vaccinations. Points on this clone: This same CDR3 is encoded by further DNA sequences in the sample.

Looked up from germline, CDR1 is ENHRY and CDR2 is SYGVKD. The CDR3 length is 12 residues. Trimming left V 2 bases short and J 0 bases short, with 0 bases between. TCRdb's table, derived via immunoSEQ multiplex PCR, lists solely in-frame clones and lacks some. The repertoire holds under 600,000 clones, with roughly 98% as singletons. What was sequenced was naive CD8+ T cells sorted from blood. The chain is built from TRBV10-3 and TRBJ2-3; D is ambiguous. The clonotype comes from a young man in good health. CDR3 nucleotides: TGTGCCATCAGTGAGAGCACAGATACGCAGTATTTT. Translated: CAISESTDTQYF.